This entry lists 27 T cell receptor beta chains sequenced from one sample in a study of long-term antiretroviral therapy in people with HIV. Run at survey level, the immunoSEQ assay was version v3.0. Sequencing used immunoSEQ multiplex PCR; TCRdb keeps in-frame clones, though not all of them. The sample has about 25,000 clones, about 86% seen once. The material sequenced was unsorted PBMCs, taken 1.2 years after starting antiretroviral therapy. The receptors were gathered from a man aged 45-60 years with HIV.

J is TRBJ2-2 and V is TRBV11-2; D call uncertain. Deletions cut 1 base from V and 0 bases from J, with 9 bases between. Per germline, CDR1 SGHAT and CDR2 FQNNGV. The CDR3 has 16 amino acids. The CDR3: CASSLAPSPNTGELFF. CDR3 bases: TGTGCCAGCAGCTTAGCGCCCAGCCCGAACACCGGGGAGCTGTTTTTT.

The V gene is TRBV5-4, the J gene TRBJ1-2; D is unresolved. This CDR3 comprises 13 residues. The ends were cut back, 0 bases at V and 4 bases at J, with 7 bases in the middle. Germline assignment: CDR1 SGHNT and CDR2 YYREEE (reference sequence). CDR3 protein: CASSLVGSYGYTF. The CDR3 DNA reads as TGTGCCAGCAGCTTGGTGGGGAGCTATGGCTACACCTTC.

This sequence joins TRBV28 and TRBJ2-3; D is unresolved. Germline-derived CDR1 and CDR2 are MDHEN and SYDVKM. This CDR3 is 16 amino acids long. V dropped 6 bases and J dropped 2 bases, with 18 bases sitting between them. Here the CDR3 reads CASSTLIYQLTDTQYF. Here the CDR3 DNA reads TGTGCCAGCAGCACACTAATATACCAACTCACAGATACGCAGTATTTT.

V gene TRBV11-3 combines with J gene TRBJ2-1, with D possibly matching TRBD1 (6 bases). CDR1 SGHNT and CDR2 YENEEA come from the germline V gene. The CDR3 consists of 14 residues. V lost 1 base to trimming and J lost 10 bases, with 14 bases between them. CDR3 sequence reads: CASSLGVYGTEQFF. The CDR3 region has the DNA TGTGCCAGCAGCTTAGGGGTTTACGGGACAGAGCAGTTCTTC.

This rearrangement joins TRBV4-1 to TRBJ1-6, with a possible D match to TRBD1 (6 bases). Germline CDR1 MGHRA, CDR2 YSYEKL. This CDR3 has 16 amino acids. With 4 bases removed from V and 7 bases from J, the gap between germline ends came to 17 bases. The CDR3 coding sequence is TGCGCCAGCAGCCCCGTGTCAGGACAGCAAAATTCACCCCTCCACTTT. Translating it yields CASSPVSGQQNSPLHF.

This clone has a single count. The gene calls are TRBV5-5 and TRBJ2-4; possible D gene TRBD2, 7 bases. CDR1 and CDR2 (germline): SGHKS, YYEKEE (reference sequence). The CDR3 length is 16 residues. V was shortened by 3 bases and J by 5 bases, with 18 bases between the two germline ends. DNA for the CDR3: TGTGCCAGCAGCTCGGGGGGCACGGGGAGCCAAAACATTCAGTACTTC. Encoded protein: CASSSGGTGSQNIQYF.

The CDR3 loop is CASSPRDRIAGDTQYF. As DNA, the CDR3 is TGTGCCAGCAGCCCAAGGGACAGGATAGCTGGAGATACGCAGTATTTT. The J gene is TRBJ2-3, the V gene TRBV9; TRBD1 matches at 8 bases. J gave up 5 bases and V 4 bases, and 12 bases lay outside the gene matches. The CDR3 spans 16 residues. In germline, CDR1 is SGDLS, CDR2 YYNGEE.

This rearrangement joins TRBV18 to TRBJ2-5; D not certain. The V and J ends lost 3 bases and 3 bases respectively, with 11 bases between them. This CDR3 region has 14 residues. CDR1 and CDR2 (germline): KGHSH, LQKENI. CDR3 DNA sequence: TGTGCCAGCTCACCGGTTGATTTGGAAGAGACCCAGTACTTC. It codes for CASSPVDLEETQYF.

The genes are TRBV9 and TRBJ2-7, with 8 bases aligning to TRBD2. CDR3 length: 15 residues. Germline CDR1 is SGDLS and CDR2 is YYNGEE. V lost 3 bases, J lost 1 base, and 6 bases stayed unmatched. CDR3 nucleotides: TGTGCCAGCAGCGAGGGAGCGGGGGCTTCCTACGAGCAGTACTTC. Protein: CASSEGAGASYEQYF.

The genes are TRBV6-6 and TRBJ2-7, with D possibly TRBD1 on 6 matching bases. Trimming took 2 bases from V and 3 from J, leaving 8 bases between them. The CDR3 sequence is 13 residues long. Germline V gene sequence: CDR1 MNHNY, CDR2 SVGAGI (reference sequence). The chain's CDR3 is CASSYGTIYEQYF. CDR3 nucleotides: TGTGCCAGCAGTTACGGGACAATCTACGAGCAGTACTTC.

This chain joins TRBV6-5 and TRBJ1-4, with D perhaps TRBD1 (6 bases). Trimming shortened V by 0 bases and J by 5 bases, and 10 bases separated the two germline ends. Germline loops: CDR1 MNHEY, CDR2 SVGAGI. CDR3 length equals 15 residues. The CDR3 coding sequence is TGTGCCAGCAGTTACTCGTGGGGGGCGAATGAAAAACTGTTTTTT. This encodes CASSYSWGANEKLFF.

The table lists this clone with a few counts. This chain's CDR3 is CASSQNPGQGALTEAFF. CDR3 in DNA: TGCGCCAGCAGCCAAAACCCGGGACAGGGGGCGCTTACTGAAGCTTTCTTT. The chain employs TRBV4-1 and TRBJ1-1; 12 bases are a match to TRBD1. Per the germline V gene, CDR1 is MGHRA and CDR2 is YSYEKL. The CDR3 runs to 17 residues. Losses at the gene ends were 2 bases for V and 5 bases for J; bases not matched to a gene: 9.

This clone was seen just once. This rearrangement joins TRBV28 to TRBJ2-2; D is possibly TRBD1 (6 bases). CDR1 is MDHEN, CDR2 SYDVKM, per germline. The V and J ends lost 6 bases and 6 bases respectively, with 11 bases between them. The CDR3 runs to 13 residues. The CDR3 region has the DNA TGTGCCAGCAGGAGTACAGGGTCCGGGGAGCTGTTTTTT. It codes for CASRSTGSGELFF.

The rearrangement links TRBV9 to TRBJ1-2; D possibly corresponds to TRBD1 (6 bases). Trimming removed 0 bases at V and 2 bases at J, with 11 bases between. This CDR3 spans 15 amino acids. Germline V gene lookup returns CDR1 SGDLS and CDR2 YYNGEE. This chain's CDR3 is CASSVDRGANYGYTF. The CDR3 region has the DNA TGTGCCAGCAGCGTAGATCGGGGGGCCAACTATGGCTACACCTTC.

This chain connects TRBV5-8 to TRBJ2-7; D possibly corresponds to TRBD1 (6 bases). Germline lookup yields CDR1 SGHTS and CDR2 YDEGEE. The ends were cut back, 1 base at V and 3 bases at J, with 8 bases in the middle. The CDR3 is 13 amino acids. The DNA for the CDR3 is TGTGCCAGCAGCTTGACAGGGTACTACGAGCAGTACTTC. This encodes CASSLTGYYEQYF.

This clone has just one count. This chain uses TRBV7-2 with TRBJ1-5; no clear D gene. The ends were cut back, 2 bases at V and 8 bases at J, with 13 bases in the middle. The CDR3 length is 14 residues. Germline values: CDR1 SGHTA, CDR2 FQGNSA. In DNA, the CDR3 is TGTGCCAGCAGCTTATTCGGGAACCAGGAGCCCCAGCATTTT. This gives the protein CASSLFGNQEPQHF. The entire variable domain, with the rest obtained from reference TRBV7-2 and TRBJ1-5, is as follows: GAGVSQSPSNKVTEKGKDVELRCDPISGHTALYWYRQSLGQGLEFLIYFQGNSAPDKSGLPSDRFSAERTGGSVSTLTIQRTQQEDSAVYLCASSLFGNQEPQHFGDGTRLSIL.

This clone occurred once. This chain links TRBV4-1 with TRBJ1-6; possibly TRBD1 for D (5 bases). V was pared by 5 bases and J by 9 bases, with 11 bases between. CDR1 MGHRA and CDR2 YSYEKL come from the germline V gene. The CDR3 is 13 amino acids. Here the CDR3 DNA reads TGCGCCAGCAGCTTTAGACAGACTTCACCCCTCCACTTT. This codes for CASSFRQTSPLHF.

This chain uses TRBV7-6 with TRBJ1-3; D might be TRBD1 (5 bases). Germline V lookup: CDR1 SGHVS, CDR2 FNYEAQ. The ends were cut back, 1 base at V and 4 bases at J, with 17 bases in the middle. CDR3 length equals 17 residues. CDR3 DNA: TGTGCCAGCAGCTTAGAGCCCGGTGAGGGGTCCGGAAACACCATATATTTT. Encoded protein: CASSLEPGEGSGNTIYF.

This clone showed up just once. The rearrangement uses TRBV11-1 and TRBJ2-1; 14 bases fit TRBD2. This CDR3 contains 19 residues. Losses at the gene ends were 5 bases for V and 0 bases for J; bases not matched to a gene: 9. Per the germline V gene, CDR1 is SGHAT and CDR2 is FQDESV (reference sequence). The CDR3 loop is CASSMGLAGVTSSYNEQFF. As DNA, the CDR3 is TGTGCCAGCAGCATGGGACTAGCGGGGGTAACAAGCTCCTACAATGAGCAGTTCTTC.

CDR3 sequence reads: CASSLAPNTGELFF. In nucleotides, the CDR3 is TGTGCCAGCAGCTTAGCACCGAACACCGGGGAGCTGTTTTTT. The chain is built from TRBV7-3 and TRBJ2-2; D is undetermined. The V end lost 2 bases, the J end lost 0 bases, and 4 bases lay between the germline ends. Germline V gene data show CDR1 as SGHTA and CDR2 as FQGTGA. The CDR3 contains 14 residues. Combining the CDR3 with reference TRBV7-3 and TRBJ2-2 gives the whole variable domain GAGVSQTPSNKVTEKGKYVELRCDPISGHTALYWYRQSLGQGPEFLIYFQGTGAADDSGLPNDRFFAVRPEGSVSTLKIQRTERGDSAVYLCASSLAPNTGELFFGEGSRLTVL.

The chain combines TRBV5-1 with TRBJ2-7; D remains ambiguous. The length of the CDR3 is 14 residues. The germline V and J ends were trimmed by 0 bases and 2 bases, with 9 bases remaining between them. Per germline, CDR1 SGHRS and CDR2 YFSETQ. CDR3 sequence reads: CASSLVVLPYEQYF. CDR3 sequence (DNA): TGCGCCAGCAGCTTGGTAGTCCTCCCCTACGAGCAGTACTTC.

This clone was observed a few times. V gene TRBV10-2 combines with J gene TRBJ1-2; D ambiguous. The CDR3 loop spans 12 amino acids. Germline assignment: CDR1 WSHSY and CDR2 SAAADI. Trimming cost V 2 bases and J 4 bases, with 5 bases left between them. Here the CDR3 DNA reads TGCGCCAGCAGTGAGCAGTCCTATGGCTACACCTTC. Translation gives CASSEQSYGYTF.

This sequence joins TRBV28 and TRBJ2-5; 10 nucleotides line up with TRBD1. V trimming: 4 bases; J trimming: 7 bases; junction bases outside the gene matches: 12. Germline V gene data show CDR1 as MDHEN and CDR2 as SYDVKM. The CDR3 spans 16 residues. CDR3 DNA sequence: TGTGCCAGCAGTTCCGACCGGGACAGGGGTTGGAGGACCCAGTACTTC. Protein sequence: CASSSDRDRGWRTQYF.

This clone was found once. CDR3 residues: CASSQDVIRLETQYF. The CDR3 coding sequence is TGCGCCAGCAGCCAAGACGTGATACGCTTAGAGACCCAGTACTTC. The chain links TRBV4-1 to TRBJ2-5; unclear D gene. Trimming removed 0 bases at V and 4 bases at J, with 12 bases between. Germline V gene lookup returns CDR1 MGHRA and CDR2 YSYEKL. This CDR3 has 15 residues.

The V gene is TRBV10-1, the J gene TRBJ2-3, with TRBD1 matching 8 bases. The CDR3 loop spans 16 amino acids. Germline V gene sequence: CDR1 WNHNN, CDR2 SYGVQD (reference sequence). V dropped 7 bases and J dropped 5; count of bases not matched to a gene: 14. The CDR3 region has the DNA TGCGCCAGCAATCCCCGCAGGGGGCGCAAAATAGATACGCAGTATTTT. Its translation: CASNPRRGRKIDTQYF.

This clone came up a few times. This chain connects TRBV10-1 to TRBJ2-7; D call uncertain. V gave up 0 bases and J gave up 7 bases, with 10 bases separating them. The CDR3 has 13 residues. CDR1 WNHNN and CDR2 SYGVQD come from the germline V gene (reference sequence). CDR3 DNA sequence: TGCGCCAGCAGTGAGTCGGGTTGGCGGGAGCAGTACTTC. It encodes CASSESGWREQYF.

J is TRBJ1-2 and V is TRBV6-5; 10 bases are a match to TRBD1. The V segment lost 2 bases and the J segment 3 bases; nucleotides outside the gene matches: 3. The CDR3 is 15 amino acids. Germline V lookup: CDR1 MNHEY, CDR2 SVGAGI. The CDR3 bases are TGTGCCAGCAGTTACGGGGACAGGGGCGACTATGGCTACACCTTC. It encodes CASSYGDRGDYGYTF.